This is a list of T cell receptor beta chains from one sample in a study of cytomegalovirus exposure and HLA in healthy donors. Produced via immunoSEQ multiplex PCR; TCRdb's table is partial and in-frame only. Here the sample spans tens of thousands of clones, under 80% being singletons. The sequencing input was PBMCs. These receptors came from a man between 60 and 75 years old in good health and CMV-seropositive. CDR3s include the opening cysteine and the closing phenylalanine or tryptophan. Fields, in order: V gene, J gene, D gene, CDR3 length, clone size, CDR3 protein, CDR3 DNA. D genes are given only for firm matches. Clone sizes are given selectively: once, few, many, or a class where the clone is expanded.

V: TRBV7-2
J: TRBJ1-2
D: TRBD1
length: 14
size: -
CDR3: CASSPPGQLYGYTF
DNA: TGTGCCAGCAGCCCACCGGGACAGTTATATGGCTACACCTTC

V: TRBV6-5
J: TRBJ1-2
D: -
length: 15
size: -
CDR3: CASSYSARVFSGYTF
DNA: TGTGCCAGCAGTTACTCTGCCAGGGTTTTTTCAGGCTACACCTTC

V: TRBV18
J: TRBJ1-1
D: TRBD1
length: 16
size: -
CDR3: CASSPRWTGGHTEAFF
DNA: TGTGCCAGCTCACCCAGATGGACAGGGGGACACACTGAAGCTTTCTTT

V: TRBV27
J: TRBJ2-7
D: -
length: 17
size: -
CDR3: CASSLRAGVIQSYEQYF
DNA: TGTGCCAGCAGTTTACGGGCGGGTGTCATCCAATCCTACGAGCAGTACTTC

V: TRBV7-2
J: TRBJ2-1
D: -
length: 12
size: -
CDR3: CASSQGRNEQFF
DNA: TGTGCCAGCAGCCAGGGCAGAAATGAGCAGTTCTTC

V: TRBV12-5
J: TRBJ2-6
D: -
length: 18
size: -
CDR3: CASGFRRTANSGANVLTF
DNA: TGTGCTAGTGGTTTTCGGAGGACAGCCAACTCTGGGGCCAACGTCCTGACTTTC

V: TRBV11-3
J: TRBJ2-1
D: TRBD1
length: 13
size: -
CDR3: CASSSGQGDEQFF
DNA: TGTGCCAGCAGCTCGGGACAGGGCGATGAGCAGTTCTTC

V: TRBV19
J: TRBJ1-1
D: TRBD1
length: 18
size: -
CDR3: CASSIRRRTGGQNTEAFF
DNA: TGTGCCAGTAGTATACGGAGGAGGACAGGGGGTCAGAACACTGAAGCTTTCTTT

V: TRBV5-5
J: TRBJ2-2
D: TRBD2
length: 16
size: -
CDR3: CASSLSSGSNTGELFF
DNA: TGTGCCAGCAGCTTATCTAGCGGCTCGAACACCGGGGAGCTGTTTTTT

V: TRBV14
J: TRBJ1-2
D: -
length: 13
size: once
CDR3: CASSHRGNYGYTF
DNA: TGTGCCAGCAGCCACAGAGGCAACTATGGCTACACCTTC

V: TRBV7-6
J: TRBJ2-1
D: TRBD1
length: 14
size: -
CDR3: CASSLGQGGNEQFF
DNA: TGTGCCAGCAGCTTGGGACAGGGGGGGAATGAGCAGTTCTTC

V: TRBV18
J: TRBJ2-7
D: -
length: 12
size: -
CDR3: CASSPWGDEQYF
DNA: TGTGCCAGCTCACCTTGGGGGGACGAGCAGTACTTC

V: TRBV2
J: TRBJ2-7
D: TRBD1
length: 12
size: few
CDR3: CASSSDRNEQYF
DNA: TGTGCCAGCAGCTCGGACAGGAACGAGCAGTACTTC

V: TRBV9
J: TRBJ2-2
D: -
length: 14
size: -
CDR3: CASTPGVNTGELFF
DNA: TGTGCCAGCACCCCCGGAGTGAACACCGGGGAGCTGTTTTTT

V: TRBV5-6
J: TRBJ2-1
D: -
length: 14
size: -
CDR3: CASSLVTLAHEQFF
DNA: TGTGCCAGCAGCTTGGTGACCCTAGCCCATGAGCAGTTCTTC

V: TRBV18
J: TRBJ1-6
D: -
length: 12
size: -
CDR3: CASSEDNSPLHF
DNA: TGTGCCAGCTCAGAGGATAATTCACCCCTCCACTTT

V: TRBV4-3
J: TRBJ1-1
D: -
length: 14
size: -
CDR3: CASSQGLTITEAFF
DNA: TGCGCCAGCAGCCAAGGACTGACGATCACTGAAGCTTTCTTT

V: TRBV29-1
J: TRBJ1-1
D: TRBD1
length: 14
size: -
CDR3: CSVEEGAVTTEAFF
DNA: TGCAGCGTCGAGGAGGGGGCTGTTACCACTGAAGCTTTCTTT

V: TRBV10-3
J: TRBJ1-1
D: -
length: 14
size: few
CDR3: CAISESSRNTEAFF
DNA: TGTGCCATCAGTGAGTCATCGCGTAACACTGAAGCTTTCTTT

V: TRBV21-1
J: TRBJ2-1
D: -
length: 14
size: -
CDR3: CANVSGRAWNEQFF
DNA: TGTGCCAACGTTAGCGGGAGGGCTTGGAATGAGCAGTTCTTC

V: TRBV5-4
J: TRBJ1-2
D: -
length: 15
size: -
CDR3: CASSLGALPDYGYTF
DNA: TGTGCCAGCAGCTTGGGGGCCCTCCCGGACTATGGCTACACCTTC

V: TRBV11-2
J: TRBJ2-7
D: -
length: 14
size: -
CDR3: CASSLDFSSYEQYF
DNA: TGTGCCAGCAGCTTAGACTTCAGCTCCTACGAGCAGTACTTC

V: TRBV4-1
J: TRBJ2-7
D: -
length: 14
size: -
CDR3: CASSHNPRLGEQYF
DNA: TGCGCCAGCAGCCATAACCCTAGACTGGGCGAGCAGTACTTC

V: TRBV30
J: TRBJ2-2
D: -
length: 12
size: -
CDR3: CAWTPFLGELFF
DNA: TGTGCCTGGACTCCTTTTCTCGGGGAGCTGTTTTTT

V: TRBV28
J: TRBJ1-4
D: TRBD1
length: 17
size: few
CDR3: CASITGTGGGLDEKLFF
DNA: TGTGCCAGCATAACCGGGACAGGGGGCGGATTGGATGAAAAACTGTTTTTT

V: TRBV7-6
J: TRBJ2-3
D: TRBD2
length: 13
size: -
CDR3: CASSLAGRETQYF
DNA: TGTGCCAGCAGCTTGGCCGGGAGGGAAACGCAGTATTTT

V: TRBV6-1
J: TRBJ1-2
D: TRBD1
length: 14
size: -
CDR3: CASREGQLWRGYTF
DNA: TGTGCCAGCAGGGAGGGACAGCTTTGGCGTGGCTACACCTTC

V: TRBV5-6
J: TRBJ1-2
D: TRBD1
length: 15
size: -
CDR3: CASSLGGTVVYGYTF
DNA: TGTGCCAGCAGCTTGGGGGGGACAGTCGTCTATGGCTACACCTTC

V: TRBV6-5
J: TRBJ1-2
D: -
length: 13
size: few
CDR3: CASSYLTVDGYTF
DNA: TGTGCCAGCAGTTACCTGACAGTCGACGGCTACACCTTC

V: TRBV6-6
J: TRBJ2-5
D: -
length: 15
size: -
CDR3: CASSTPGGRQETQYF
DNA: TGTGCCAGCAGTACCCCTGGCGGGCGGCAAGAGACCCAGTACTTC

V: TRBV4-3
J: TRBJ1-5
D: -
length: 14
size: -
CDR3: CASSQADSNQPQHF
DNA: TGCGCCAGCAGCCAAGCAGATAGCAATCAGCCCCAGCATTTT

V: TRBV2
J: TRBJ2-1
D: -
length: 14
size: -
CDR3: CASSEVTGLNEQFF
DNA: TGTGCCAGCAGTGAAGTTACAGGGCTGAATGAGCAGTTCTTC

V: TRBV1
J: TRBJ2-2
D: -
length: 16
size: few
CDR3: CTSSQAFPFLTGELFF
DNA: TGCACCAGCAGCCAAGCCTTTCCGTTCCTCACCGGGGAGCTGTTTTTT

V: TRBV28
J: TRBJ1-2
D: TRBD1
length: 15
size: -
CDR3: CASSLPGQGGYGYTF
DNA: TGTGCCAGCAGTTTACCTGGACAGGGCGGCTATGGCTACACCTTC

V: TRBV18
J: TRBJ1-5
D: TRBD1
length: 19
size: -
CDR3: CASTQSLAGQGAGGQPQHF
DNA: TGTGCCAGCACCCAGTCTCTCGCGGGACAGGGGGCAGGGGGTCAGCCCCAGCATTTT

V: TRBV27
J: TRBJ2-3
D: -
length: 15
size: -
CDR3: CASSQGRRGRDTQYF
DNA: TGTGCCAGCAGTCAGGGACGGCGGGGACGGGATACGCAGTATTTT

V: TRBV4-1
J: TRBJ2-1
D: TRBD2
length: 17
size: -
CDR3: CASSQDWAGGPRNEQFF
DNA: TGCGCCAGCAGCCAAGATTGGGCGGGAGGGCCAAGGAATGAGCAGTTCTTC

V: TRBV28
J: TRBJ1-2
D: -
length: 14
size: -
CDR3: CASAGAEANYGYTF
DNA: TGTGCCAGCGCTGGGGCCGAAGCTAACTATGGCTACACCTTC

V: TRBV5-1
J: TRBJ2-1
D: TRBD2
length: 16
size: -
CDR3: CASSLRTSGSYNEQFF
DNA: TGCGCCAGCAGCTTGAGGACTAGCGGGTCCTACAATGAGCAGTTCTTC

V: TRBV11-2
J: TRBJ2-2
D: -
length: 16
size: -
CDR3: CASSLGLTLHSGELFF
DNA: TGTGCCAGCAGCTTAGGACTAACGTTACACAGCGGGGAGCTGTTTTTT

V: TRBV12-5
J: TRBJ1-2
D: -
length: 15
size: -
CDR3: CASQSTFQGNSGYTF
DNA: TGTGCTAGTCAATCCACCTTCCAGGGCAACTCTGGCTACACCTTC